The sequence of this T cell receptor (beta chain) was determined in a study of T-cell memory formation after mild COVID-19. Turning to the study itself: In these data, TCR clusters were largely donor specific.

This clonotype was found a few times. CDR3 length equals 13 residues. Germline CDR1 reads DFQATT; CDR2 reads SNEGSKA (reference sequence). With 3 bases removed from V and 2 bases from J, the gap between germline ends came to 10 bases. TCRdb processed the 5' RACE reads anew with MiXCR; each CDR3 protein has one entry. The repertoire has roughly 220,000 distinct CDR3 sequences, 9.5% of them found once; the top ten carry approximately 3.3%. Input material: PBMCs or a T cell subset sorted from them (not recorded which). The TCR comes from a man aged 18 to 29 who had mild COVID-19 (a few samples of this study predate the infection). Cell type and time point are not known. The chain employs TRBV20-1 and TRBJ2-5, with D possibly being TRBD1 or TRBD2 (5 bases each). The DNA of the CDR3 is TGCAGTGCTAGGGGGGATAGACAAGAGACCCAGTACTTC. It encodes CSARGDRQETQYF.